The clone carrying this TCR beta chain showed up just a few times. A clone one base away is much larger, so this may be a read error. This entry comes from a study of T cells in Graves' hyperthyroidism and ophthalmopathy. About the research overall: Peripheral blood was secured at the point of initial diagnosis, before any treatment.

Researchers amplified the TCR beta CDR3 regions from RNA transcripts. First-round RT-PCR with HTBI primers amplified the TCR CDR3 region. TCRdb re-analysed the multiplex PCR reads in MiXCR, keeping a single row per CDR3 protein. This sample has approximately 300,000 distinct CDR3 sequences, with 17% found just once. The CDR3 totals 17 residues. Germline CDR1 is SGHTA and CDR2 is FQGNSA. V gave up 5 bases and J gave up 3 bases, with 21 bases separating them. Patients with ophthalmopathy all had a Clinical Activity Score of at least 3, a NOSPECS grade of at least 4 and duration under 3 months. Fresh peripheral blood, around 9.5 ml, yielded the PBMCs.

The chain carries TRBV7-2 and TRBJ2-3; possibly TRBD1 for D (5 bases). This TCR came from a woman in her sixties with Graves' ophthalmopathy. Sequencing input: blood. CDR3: CASSPPLTRARTDTQYF. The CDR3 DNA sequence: TGTGCCAGCAGCCCCCCACTTACCAGGGCGAGGACAGATACGCAGTATTTT.